These T cell receptor beta chains were read from a single sample in a study of T cells in Graves' hyperthyroidism and ophthalmopathy. One entry per CDR3 protein, called by TCRdb with MiXCR from the multiplex PCR reads. The sample consists of around 300,000 distinct CDR3 sequences, roughly 13% of them appearing once. The source material was blood. The source of these receptors is a woman between 40 and 50 years old with Graves' hyperthyroidism. CDR3s include the opening cysteine and the closing phenylalanine or tryptophan. D genes are given only for firm matches. Clone size is not always given. Where it is, it says once, few, many or a class for expanded clones.

clone size,V gene,J gene,D gene,CDR3 protein,CDR3 DNA
many,TRBV30,TRBJ1-1,TRBD1,CAWTTQGGTTEAFF,TGTGCCTGGACCACCCAGGGGGGAACCACTGAAGCTTTCTTT
many,TRBV28,TRBJ2-2,TRBD1,CASSQPPGGHGIGELFF,TGTGCCAGCAGTCAACCCCCAGGGGGCCACGGGATCGGGGAGCTGTTTTTT
few,TRBV3-1,TRBJ1-2,TRBD1,CASSLIRQGGRNNYGYTF,TGTGCCAGCAGCCTAATCAGACAGGGGGGGAGAAATAACTATGGCTACACCTTC
.,TRBV28,TRBJ2-7,TRBD2,CASSTPGLAGGGNEQYF,TGTGCCAGCAGCACACCGGGACTAGCGGGAGGAGGGAACGAGCAGTACTTC
many,TRBV6-2/TRBV6-3,TRBJ2-1,.,CASSYSVRASNEQFF,TGTGCCAGCAGTTATTCAGTGCGGGCTTCAAATGAGCAGTTCTTC
many,TRBV2,TRBJ2-3,.,CASRFQQGDTQYF,TGTGCCAGCAGGTTTCAACAGGGCGATACGCAGTATTTT
.,TRBV10-3,TRBJ2-2,TRBD1,CAISGTGVAATGELFF,TGTGCCATCAGTGGGACAGGGGTCGCGGCCACCGGGGAGCTGTTTTTT
many,TRBV2,TRBJ2-3,.,CASNGGRGTDTQYF,TGTGCCAGCAATGGAGGGCGGGGAACAGATACGCAGTATTTT
many,TRBV12-3/TRBV12-4,TRBJ2-6,TRBD2,CASMKSFGTSGTSGANVLTF,TGTGCCAGCATGAAATCTTTTGGGACTAGCGGCACCTCTGGGGCCAACGTCCTGACTTTC
many,TRBV7-2,TRBJ2-7,.,CASSFQRTATYEQYF,TGTGCCAGCAGCTTCCAGCGGACAGCGACCTACGAGCAGTACTTC
many,TRBV20-1,TRBJ1-6,TRBD1,CSARLDPGGSYNSPLHF,TGCAGTGCTAGGCTAGACCCAGGGGGCTCCTATAATTCACCCCTCCACTTT
many,TRBV7-2,TRBJ1-2,.,CASSSRVSNYGYTF,TGTGCCAGCAGCTCCCGGGTCAGTAACTATGGCTACACCTTC
many,TRBV6-1,TRBJ1-1,.,CASIVGINTEAFF,TGTGCCAGCATAGTGGGAATTAACACTGAAGCTTTCTTT
few,TRBV19,TRBJ1-4,TRBD1,CASSEGATENEKLFF,TGTGCCAGTAGTGAGGGGGCGACTGAAAATGAAAAACTGTTTTTT
many,TRBV19,TRBJ1-5,TRBD1,CAARGLSNQPQHF,TGTGCAGCAAGGGGGCTTAGCAATCAGCCCCAGCATTTT
.,TRBV20-1,TRBJ1-1,.,CSANREETEAFF,TGCAGTGCAAACAGGGAAGAGACTGAAGCTTTCTTT
few,TRBV12-3/TRBV12-4,TRBJ2-1,TRBD2,CASRRTSGRVDEQFF,TGTGCCAGCAGACGGACTAGCGGGAGGGTGGATGAGCAGTTCTTC
many,TRBV28,TRBJ1-5,TRBD1,CASRGGTGGYQPQHF,TGTGCCAGCAGAGGTGGAACAGGGGGCTATCAGCCCCAGCATTTT
.,TRBV12-3/TRBV12-4,TRBJ2-1,TRBD2,CASSFSSGTLQQFF,TGTGCCAGCAGTTTTAGTAGCGGGACCCTTCAGCAGTTCTTC
many,TRBV2,TRBJ1-2,.,CASRAGRTSGYTF,TGTGCCAGCAGGGCGGGAAGAACATCCGGCTACACCTTC
many,TRBV27,TRBJ1-1,TRBD1,CASARPGTGLNTEAFF,TGTGCCAGTGCTCGTCCCGGGACAGGGTTGAACACTGAAGCTTTCTTT
many,TRBV20-1,TRBJ2-3,.,CSARVPGSQADTQYF,TGCAGTGCTAGAGTACCGGGGAGTCAGGCAGATACGCAGTATTTT
many,TRBV6-1,TRBJ2-1,.,CASSGTVTGNEQFF,TGTGCCAGCAGTGGGACAGTCACGGGCAATGAGCAGTTCTTC
many,TRBV7-7,TRBJ2-3,.,CASSLAPGPGVTDTQYF,TGTGCTAGCAGCTTAGCGCCGGGACCGGGAGTCACAGATACGCAGTATTTT
few,TRBV7-2,TRBJ1-3,TRBD1,CASSLFGDRVGNTIYF,TGTGCCAGCAGCTTGTTTGGGGACAGGGTGGGAAACACCATATATTTT
few,TRBV19,TRBJ1-2,.,CASTDITGIVSGYTF,TGTGCCAGTACTGATATCACAGGGATTGTGTCTGGCTACACCTTC
many,TRBV11-3,TRBJ2-7,.,CASSPRADVDEQYF,TGTGCCAGCAGCCCTAGGGCAGATGTCGACGAGCAGTACTTC
.,TRBV27,TRBJ1-6,.,CASSSTGLSNSPLHF,TGTGCCAGCAGTTCCACAGGGCTTAGTAATTCACCCCTCCACTTT
.,TRBV20-1,TRBJ1-5,TRBD1,CSATPGTAYSNQPQHF,TGCAGTGCTACCCCCGGGACAGCTTATAGCAATCAGCCCCAGCATTTT
.,TRBV7-3,TRBJ2-6,TRBD1,CASSLNPTGAGANVLTF,TGTGCCAGCAGCTTAAACCCCACAGGGGCTGGGGCCAACGTCCTGACTTTC
.,TRBV20-1,TRBJ2-1,.,CSASDRNYNEQFF,TGCAGTGCTAGCGACCGAAATTACAATGAGCAGTTCTTC
many,TRBV7-2,TRBJ2-5,.,CASSLEAEETQYF,TGTGCCAGCAGCTTAGAGGCGGAAGAGACCCAGTACTTC
many,TRBV7-3,TRBJ2-1,.,CASSLMARDEQFF,TGTGCCAGCAGCTTAATGGCGAGGGATGAGCAGTTCTTC
many,TRBV6-1,TRBJ2-1,TRBD1,CASSGTGQQFF,TGTGCCAGCAGCGGGACAGGTCAGCAGTTCTTC
.,TRBV6-2/TRBV6-3,TRBJ1-2,TRBD1,CASSPFGTASLYGYTF,TGTGCCAGCAGTCCGTTCGGGACAGCTTCCCTCTATGGCTACACCTTC
few,TRBV20-1,TRBJ2-1,TRBD1,CSARDNRGVGEQFF,TGCAGTGCTAGAGATAACAGGGGAGTGGGTGAGCAGTTCTTC
.,TRBV10-3,TRBJ2-2,.,CAISVIADTGELFF,TGTGCCATCAGTGTTATAGCGGACACCGGGGAGCTGTTTTTT
many,TRBV6-1,TRBJ1-6,.,CASSYDSNSPLHF,TGTGCCAGCAGTTATGACAGTAATTCACCCCTCCACTTT
many,TRBV7-9,TRBJ2-5,.,CASSSRTGGGETQYF,TGTGCCAGCAGCTCACGGACCGGCGGAGGAGAGACCCAGTACTTC
.,TRBV3-1,TRBJ2-7,TRBD2,CASSHPGGTTLHEQYF,TGTGCCAGCAGCCACCCGGGAGGAACCACTCTTCACGAGCAGTACTTC
few,TRBV7-2,TRBJ2-4,.,CASSLVWGPNPTPQYF,TGTGCCAGCAGCTTAGTTTGGGGGCCGAATCCCACCCCTCAGTACTTC
many,TRBV15,TRBJ1-4,TRBD1,CATSRVKGTGTEKLFF,TGTGCCACCAGCAGAGTGAAGGGGACAGGGACCGAAAAACTGTTTTTT
few,TRBV5-1,TRBJ2-2,.,CASSLLDQVDGELFF,TGCGCCAGCAGCTTACTCGACCAAGTTGACGGGGAGCTGTTTTTT
many,TRBV6-1,TRBJ2-1,TRBD2,CASSTGTSANEQFF,TGTGCCAGCAGTACCGGGACTAGCGCCAATGAGCAGTTCTTC
many,TRBV28,TRBJ1-1,.,CASRTETRNTEAFF,TGTGCCAGCCGGACTGAAACACGGAACACTGAAGCTTTCTTT
once,TRBV28,TRBJ2-3,TRBD2,CASRGSGGLTDTQYF,TGTGCCAGCAGGGGGTCGGGAGGCTTGACAGATACGCAGTATTTT
many,TRBV2,TRBJ2-7,.,CASWGGGGEQYF,TGTGCCAGCTGGGGAGGGGGAGGCGAGCAGTACTTC
many,TRBV11-2,TRBJ2-1,.,CASSLSSARSPRRWNEQFF,TGTGCCAGCAGCTTATCGTCTGCTAGATCCCCCCGCCGGTGGAATGAGCAGTTCTTC
.,TRBV10-3,TRBJ1-2,.,CAISLGGGSGYTF,TGTGCCATCAGCTTAGGAGGGGGGTCTGGCTACACCTTC
few,TRBV6-2/TRBV6-3,TRBJ1-1,TRBD1,CASSHDRGEAFF,TGTGCCAGCAGTCACGACAGGGGAGAAGCTTTCTTT
many,TRBV19,TRBJ1-3,.,CASTRRRSGNTIYF,TGTGCCAGTACTAGACGGCGCTCTGGAAACACCATATATTTT
.,TRBV6-1,TRBJ2-1,TRBD2,CASSGRFAGGNEQFF,TGTGCCAGCAGTGGCCGGTTTGCGGGGGGAAATGAGCAGTTCTTC
many,TRBV11-2,TRBJ1-2,.,CASSSLRVGYGYTF,TGTGCCAGCAGCTCCTTACGGGTTGGCTATGGCTACACCTTC
many,TRBV6-1,TRBJ2-3,.,CASSDPWGAPFTQYF,TGTGCCAGCAGTGACCCCTGGGGAGCGCCATTTACGCAGTATTTT